This is a list of T cell receptor beta chains from one sample in a study of T cell responses to AZD1222 COVID-19 vaccine. Assay used: immunoSEQ multiplex PCR; TCRdb lists only in-frame clones, some missing. The sample has 100,000 or so clones, approximately 91% seen once. The input for sequencing was peripheral blood, taken on day 0 of AZD1222 vaccination. The source is an adult in good health. CDR3s include the opening cysteine and the closing phenylalanine or tryptophan. The order of the fields is V gene, clone size, D gene, J gene, CDR3 DNA, CDR3 protein. The D gene is left open where the match is weak. A row's size may be missing; if present it is once, few, many or a size class.

V: TRBV7-3
size: -
D: -
J: TRBJ2-1
DNA: TGTGCCAGCAGCATAACAGGGTTTCCCAACAATGAGCAGTTCTTC
CDR3: CASSITGFPNNEQFF

V: TRBV14
size: -
D: TRBD1
J: TRBJ1-3
DNA: TGTGCCAGCAGCCAAGTCCAGGGGGCAGGCGGAAACACCATATATTTT
CDR3: CASSQVQGAGGNTIYF

V: TRBV7-3
size: -
D: TRBD1
J: TRBJ2-1
DNA: TGTGCCAGCAGCCCCCCCGGACAGGGCCGCATTAATGAGCAGTTCTTC
CDR3: CASSPPGQGRINEQFF

V: TRBV6-1
size: once
D: -
J: TRBJ2-1
DNA: TGTGCCAGCAGTGAACTCGACGAGCAGTTCTTC
CDR3: CASSELDEQFF

V: TRBV19
size: -
D: -
J: TRBJ2-5
DNA: TGTGCCAGTAGCTCACAGCACCAAGAGACCCAGTACTTC
CDR3: CASSSQHQETQYF

V: TRBV6-6
size: -
D: -
J: TRBJ2-7
DNA: TGTGCCAGCACCAGGGCGCCCTCCTACGAGCAGTACTTC
CDR3: CASTRAPSYEQYF

V: TRBV12-5
size: -
D: -
J: TRBJ1-1
DNA: TGTGCTAGTGGCACAAGGGGGGCTGAAGCTTTCTTT
CDR3: CASGTRGAEAFF

V: TRBV3-1/TRBV3-2
size: once
D: -
J: TRBJ2-7
DNA: TGTGCCAGCAGCCCTGCGGGGGCCCCAAATTACGAGCAGTACTTC
CDR3: CASSPAGAPNYEQYF

V: TRBV7-3
size: -
D: -
J: TRBJ2-2
DNA: TGTGCCAGCAGCCCACGGTCGCCCGGGGAGCTGTTTTTT
CDR3: CASSPRSPGELFF

V: TRBV19
size: -
D: TRBD2
J: TRBJ2-7
DNA: TGTGCCAGTAGTCCCCAGCGGGGGGGCCCTTACGAGCAGTACTTC
CDR3: CASSPQRGGPYEQYF

V: TRBV5-4
size: -
D: -
J: TRBJ2-7
DNA: TGTGCCAGCAGCATGGCCGGGCGGGATTACAACGAGCAGTACTTC
CDR3: CASSMAGRDYNEQYF

V: TRBV6-2/TRBV6-3
size: -
D: -
J: TRBJ2-2
DNA: TGTGCCAGCAGTTCCCCCTTTGCGGGCGGGCGAGACACCGGGGAGCTGTTTTTT
CDR3: CASSSPFAGGRDTGELFF

V: TRBV6-1
size: -
D: -
J: TRBJ2-7
DNA: TGTGCCAGCAGTGAAATGTACGAGCAGTACTTC
CDR3: CASSEMYEQYF

V: TRBV6-2/TRBV6-3
size: -
D: TRBD1
J: TRBJ2-2
DNA: TGTGCCAGCAGTTACTCGTGGCAGGGGGCAGGCGGGGAGCTGTTTTTT
CDR3: CASSYSWQGAGGELFF

V: TRBV7-4
size: -
D: -
J: TRBJ1-4
DNA: TGTGCCAGCAGCACCAGGGTCAGAAAAAATATGGCAACTAATGAAAAACTGTTTTTT
CDR3: CASSTRVRKNMATNEKLFF

V: TRBV23-1
size: -
D: TRBD1
J: TRBJ1-5
DNA: TGCGCCAGCAGAAGGGGACAGGGGATTATTCAGCCCCAGCATTTT
CDR3: CASRRGQGIIQPQHF

V: TRBV19
size: -
D: -
J: TRBJ2-3
DNA: TGTGCCAGTAGTCCGGCGGCCACAGATACGCAGTATTTT
CDR3: CASSPAATDTQYF

V: TRBV7-2
size: -
D: TRBD2
J: TRBJ2-1
DNA: TGTGCCAGCAGCTTAGTTGGCGGGACTAACAATGAGCAGTTCTTC
CDR3: CASSLVGGTNNEQFF

V: TRBV19
size: -
D: TRBD1
J: TRBJ1-5
DNA: TGTGCCAGTAACAGGGGGCTACATAGCAATCAGCCCCAGCATTTT
CDR3: CASNRGLHSNQPQHF

V: TRBV19
size: -
D: -
J: TRBJ1-1
DNA: TGTGCCACCAATCCGGGGGGGAGTGTCACTGAAGCTTTCTTT
CDR3: CATNPGGSVTEAFF

V: TRBV19
size: -
D: TRBD1
J: TRBJ1-2
DNA: TGTGCCAGTAGGAAGGACAGGGACTATGGCTACACCTTC
CDR3: CASRKDRDYGYTF

V: TRBV5-1
size: -
D: -
J: TRBJ1-5
DNA: TGCGCCAGCAGGGAGGGACTCTATAGCAATCAGCCCCAGCATTTT
CDR3: CASREGLYSNQPQHF

V: TRBV7-6
size: -
D: -
J: TRBJ1-3
DNA: TGTGCCAGCAGCTTAGCGCATACAGGTGGAGGGGACACCATATATTTT
CDR3: CASSLAHTGGGDTIYF

V: TRBV5-1
size: -
D: TRBD1
J: TRBJ1-1
DNA: TGCGCCAGCAGCTTGGTGACAGGGGGCACTGAAGCTTTCTTT
CDR3: CASSLVTGGTEAFF

V: TRBV9
size: few
D: -
J: TRBJ1-2
DNA: TGTGCCAGCAGTGCTCAGGACCTTGTATTCGGTGGCTACACCTTC
CDR3: CASSAQDLVFGGYTF

V: TRBV30
size: -
D: -
J: TRBJ2-7
DNA: TGTGCCTGGACCGATCCTCCCGGGACCTACGAGCAGTACTTC
CDR3: CAWTDPPGTYEQYF

V: TRBV29-1
size: once
D: -
J: TRBJ2-3
DNA: TGCAGCGTCGCAGGGGATTCAGGCACAGATACGCAGTATTTT
CDR3: CSVAGDSGTDTQYF

V: TRBV30
size: -
D: -
J: TRBJ1-2
DNA: TGTGCCTGGAGTGTCCCGGGGGGGGGAAAGGATGGCTACACCTTC
CDR3: CAWSVPGGGKDGYTF

V: TRBV30
size: -
D: TRBD1
J: TRBJ1-5
DNA: TGTGCCTGGGACGCCGGACAGGGGCGAAATCAGCCCCAGCATTTT
CDR3: CAWDAGQGRNQPQHF

V: TRBV28
size: -
D: -
J: TRBJ2-7
DNA: TGTGCCAGCAGTTTATCAGGTACCTACGAGCAGTACTTC
CDR3: CASSLSGTYEQYF

V: TRBV29-1
size: -
D: -
J: TRBJ2-2
DNA: TGCAGCGTTACCTACACCGGGGAGCTGTTTTTT
CDR3: CSVTYTGELFF

V: TRBV9
size: -
D: TRBD2
J: TRBJ2-3
DNA: TGTGCCAGCAGCGTAGTTCCCAGCGGGGGCACTAGCACAGATACGCAGTATTTT
CDR3: CASSVVPSGGTSTDTQYF

V: TRBV10-2
size: once
D: -
J: TRBJ1-1
DNA: TGCGCCAGCAGTGATGGACAGCGGAACACTGAAGCTTTCTTT
CDR3: CASSDGQRNTEAFF

V: TRBV12-3/TRBV12-4
size: -
D: -
J: TRBJ2-7
DNA: TGTGCCAGCATTAAAAGCGGGCTCTACGAGCAGTACTTC
CDR3: CASIKSGLYEQYF

V: TRBV9
size: -
D: -
J: TRBJ1-1
DNA: TGTGCCAGCAGCACCCACGGGGGGGGCAGCACTGAAGCTTTCTTT
CDR3: CASSTHGGGSTEAFF

V: TRBV5-1
size: -
D: -
J: TRBJ1-1
DNA: TGCGCCAGCAGCTTGGCCAACACTGAAGCTTTCTTT
CDR3: CASSLANTEAFF

V: TRBV10-2
size: -
D: TRBD1
J: TRBJ1-2
DNA: TGCGCCAGCAGTGAGTCGGGCGGAAACAGGGGGCGGAATGGCTACACCTTC
CDR3: CASSESGGNRGRNGYTF

V: TRBV6-2/TRBV6-3
size: -
D: TRBD2
J: TRBJ2-5
DNA: TGTGCCAGCAGTTACGGGCTAGCGGGGGGGGACCAAGAGACCCAGTACTTC
CDR3: CASSYGLAGGDQETQYF

V: TRBV7-9
size: once
D: TRBD1
J: TRBJ1-1
DNA: TGTGCCAGCAGCGGCCGGGACAGGGGACTTTACACTGAAGCTTTCTTT
CDR3: CASSGRDRGLYTEAFF

V: TRBV19
size: -
D: -
J: TRBJ2-2
DNA: TGTGCCAGTAGTTCTGAAACCGGGGAGCTGTTTTTT
CDR3: CASSSETGELFF

V: TRBV20-1
size: -
D: -
J: TRBJ2-1
DNA: TGCAGTGCTAGTGAGCCCATGCAGGGTTCCAACTACAATGAGCAGTTCTTC
CDR3: CSASEPMQGSNYNEQFF

V: TRBV29-1
size: -
D: TRBD2
J: TRBJ2-3
DNA: TGCAGCGTGCGAGGGACTAGAGGACCCACAGATACGCAGTATTTT
CDR3: CSVRGTRGPTDTQYF

V: TRBV6-1
size: few
D: TRBD1
J: TRBJ1-4
DNA: TGTGCCAGCAGTGAAGCCGGGACAGGGGGTAGTGAAAAACTGTTTTTT
CDR3: CASSEAGTGGSEKLFF

V: TRBV13
size: -
D: TRBD1
J: TRBJ2-7
DNA: TGTGCCAGCAGCTTAAGGGACAGATCCTACGAGCAGTACTTC
CDR3: CASSLRDRSYEQYF

V: TRBV28
size: -
D: -
J: TRBJ2-1
DNA: TGTGCCAGCAACTCGGACAGACACAATGAGCAGTTCTTC
CDR3: CASNSDRHNEQFF

V: TRBV19
size: -
D: TRBD1
J: TRBJ2-7
DNA: TGTGCCAGTAGTGGACAGGGGGCAGGTTACGAGCAGTACTTC
CDR3: CASSGQGAGYEQYF

V: TRBV14
size: -
D: -
J: TRBJ1-6
DNA: TGTGCCAGCAGCCAAGATCACGAATCCAATTCACCCCTCCACTTT
CDR3: CASSQDHESNSPLHF

V: TRBV3-1/TRBV3-2
size: -
D: -
J: TRBJ1-2
DNA: TGTGCCAGCAGCCGGACGGACAGAGACTATGGCTACACCTTC
CDR3: CASSRTDRDYGYTF

V: TRBV19
size: -
D: TRBD1
J: TRBJ1-6
DNA: TGTGCCAGTAGTGACACAGGGGTAAATTCACCCCTCCACTTT
CDR3: CASSDTGVNSPLHF

V: TRBV7-9
size: -
D: -
J: TRBJ2-1
DNA: TGTGCCAGCAGCCTAGTAGGGGGGGCACGATATGAGCAGTTCTTC
CDR3: CASSLVGGARYEQFF

V: TRBV13
size: -
D: TRBD2
J: TRBJ2-1
DNA: TGTGCCAGCAGCCCCTCGCGGGGGTACAATGAGCAGTTCTTC
CDR3: CASSPSRGYNEQFF

V: TRBV5-4
size: -
D: -
J: TRBJ1-4
DNA: TGTGCCAGCACTGTTGGAGCCACTAATGAAAAACTGTTTTTT
CDR3: CASTVGATNEKLFF

V: TRBV5-4
size: -
D: -
J: TRBJ1-1
DNA: TGTGCCAGCAGCTACCGCCGGGAGACTGAAGCTTTCTTT
CDR3: CASSYRRETEAFF

V: TRBV20-1
size: -
D: -
J: TRBJ1-5
DNA: TGCAGTGCTAGTCAGGGAGTCAATCAGCCCCAGCATTTT
CDR3: CSASQGVNQPQHF